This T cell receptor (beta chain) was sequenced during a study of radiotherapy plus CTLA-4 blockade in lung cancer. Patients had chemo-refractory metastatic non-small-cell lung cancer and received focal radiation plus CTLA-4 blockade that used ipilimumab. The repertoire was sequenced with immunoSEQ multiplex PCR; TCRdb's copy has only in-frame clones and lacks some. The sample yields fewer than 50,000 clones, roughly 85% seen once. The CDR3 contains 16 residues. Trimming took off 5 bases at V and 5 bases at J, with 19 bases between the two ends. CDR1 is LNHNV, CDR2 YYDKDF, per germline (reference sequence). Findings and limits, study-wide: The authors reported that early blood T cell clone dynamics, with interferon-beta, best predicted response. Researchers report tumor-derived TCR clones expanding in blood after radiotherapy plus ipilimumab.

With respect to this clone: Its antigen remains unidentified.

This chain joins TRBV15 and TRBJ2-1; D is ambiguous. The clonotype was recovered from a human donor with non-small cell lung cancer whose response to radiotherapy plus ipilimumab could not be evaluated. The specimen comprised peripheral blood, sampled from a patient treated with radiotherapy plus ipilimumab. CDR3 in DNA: TGTGCCACCAGCGACGAGACCGTTGGAGATAACAATGAGCAGTTCTTC. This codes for CATSDETVGDNNEQFF.